This record covers a single TCR beta chain. The method was immunoSEQ multiplex PCR; TCRdb's version includes in-frame clones alone and lacks a portion of them. Of roughly 150,000 clones in the sample, roughly 85% were seen once. This specimen comes from a study of blood T cell repertoires in COVID-19. The receptor was derived from a human donor in a cohort sampled during active COVID-19. The specimen sequenced was peripheral blood.

The CDR3 reads CSGLQETQYF. CDR3 DNA: TGCAGCGGATTACAGGAAACCCAGTACTTC. The rearrangement uses TRBV29-1 and TRBJ2-5; a possible D gene is TRBD1 (5 bases). From germline, CDR1 is SQVTM and CDR2 ANQGSEA. V lost 7 bases and J 8 bases, leaving 11 bases between the germline ends. CDR3 length: 10 amino acids.